Listed below are T cell receptor beta chains from one sample, sequenced in a study of T cell responses to AZD1222 COVID-19 vaccine. TCRdb's table, derived via immunoSEQ multiplex PCR, lists solely in-frame clones and lacks some. The table records roughly 150,000 clones, approximately 90% of them present only once. The material was peripheral blood, obtained 28 days after the second AZD1222 dose. These receptors were taken from an adult who received the AZD1222 COVID-19 vaccine. Both conserved end residues are part of each CDR3. Fields, in order: D gene, V gene, clone size, J gene, CDR3 length, CDR3 protein, CDR3 DNA. D genes are given only for firm matches. Size values are once, few and many counts, or a class for expanded clones, and some rows have none.

D gene: TRBD1; V gene: TRBV5-4; clone size: NA; J gene: TRBJ2-3; CDR3 length: 16; CDR3 protein: CASSRPGQGVSDTQYF; CDR3 DNA: TGTGCCAGCAGCCGTCCCGGACAGGGGGTATCAGATACGCAGTATTTT
D gene: NA; V gene: TRBV10-3; clone size: once; J gene: TRBJ2-1; CDR3 length: 11; CDR3 protein: CAISDVNEQFF; CDR3 DNA: TGTGCCATCAGTGATGTTAATGAGCAGTTCTTC
D gene: TRBD2; V gene: TRBV19; clone size: once; J gene: TRBJ2-1; CDR3 length: 16; CDR3 protein: CASSAHGAGDDNEQFF; CDR3 DNA: TGTGCCAGTAGTGCCCACGGGGCGGGAGATGACAATGAGCAGTTCTTC
D gene: NA; V gene: TRBV13; clone size: NA; J gene: TRBJ2-7; CDR3 length: 12; CDR3 protein: CASSLGSYEQYF; CDR3 DNA: TGTGCCAGCAGCTTGGGCTCCTACGAGCAGTACTTC
D gene: NA; V gene: TRBV7-2; clone size: NA; J gene: TRBJ2-3; CDR3 length: 17; CDR3 protein: CASSPTARFYPTDTQYF; CDR3 DNA: TGTGCCAGCAGCCCCACCGCGAGGTTCTACCCCACAGATACGCAGTATTTT
D gene: NA; V gene: TRBV5-3; clone size: NA; J gene: TRBJ1-3; CDR3 length: 19; CDR3 protein: CARSLEWMIRLYSGNTIYF; CDR3 DNA: TGTGCCAGAAGCTTGGAATGGATGATACGCCTTTACTCTGGAAACACCATATATTTT
D gene: NA; V gene: TRBV2; clone size: NA; J gene: TRBJ2-1; CDR3 length: 13; CDR3 protein: CASSPEGWDEQFF; CDR3 DNA: TGTGCCAGCAGTCCAGAAGGATGGGATGAGCAGTTCTTC
D gene: TRBD1; V gene: TRBV19; clone size: NA; J gene: TRBJ2-1; CDR3 length: 15; CDR3 protein: CASSIEGQGAHEQFF; CDR3 DNA: TGTGCCAGTAGTATAGAGGGACAGGGAGCCCATGAGCAGTTCTTC
D gene: NA; V gene: TRBV9; clone size: NA; J gene: TRBJ2-1; CDR3 length: 13; CDR3 protein: CASSPPSYNEQFF; CDR3 DNA: TGTGCCAGCAGCCCGCCCTCCTACAATGAGCAGTTCTTC
D gene: NA; V gene: TRBV20-1; clone size: NA; J gene: TRBJ2-3; CDR3 length: 14; CDR3 protein: CSASRQGNTDTQYF; CDR3 DNA: TGCAGTGCTAGTAGGCAGGGGAACACAGATACGCAGTATTTT
D gene: TRBD2; V gene: TRBV5-6; clone size: once; J gene: TRBJ2-5; CDR3 length: 17; CDR3 protein: CASSPPALAGVQETQYF; CDR3 DNA: TGTGCCAGCAGCCCACCTGCGCTAGCGGGAGTACAAGAGACCCAGTACTTC
D gene: TRBD1; V gene: TRBV7-9; clone size: NA; J gene: TRBJ1-1; CDR3 length: 14; CDR3 protein: CASSLRQGAIEAFF; CDR3 DNA: TGTGCCAGCAGCTTAAGACAGGGGGCTATTGAAGCTTTCTTT
D gene: TRBD2; V gene: TRBV19; clone size: NA; J gene: TRBJ2-3; CDR3 length: 15; CDR3 protein: CASSPTSGGFNTQYF; CDR3 DNA: TGTGCCAGTAGTCCGACTAGCGGGGGGTTTAATACGCAGTATTTT
D gene: NA; V gene: TRBV24-1; clone size: NA; J gene: TRBJ1-2; CDR3 length: 8; CDR3 protein: CATSCYTF; CDR3 DNA: TGTGCCACCAGTTGCTACACCTTC
D gene: TRBD1; V gene: TRBV12-3/TRBV12-4; clone size: NA; J gene: TRBJ1-1; CDR3 length: 13; CDR3 protein: CASSAGTDTEAFF; CDR3 DNA: TGTGCCAGCAGCGCCGGGACAGACACTGAAGCTTTCTTT
D gene: TRBD2; V gene: TRBV27; clone size: NA; J gene: TRBJ2-1; CDR3 length: 14; CDR3 protein: CASSLLAPSGQQFF; CDR3 DNA: TGTGCCAGCAGTTTATTGGCTCCTAGCGGCCAGCAGTTCTTC
D gene: NA; V gene: TRBV19; clone size: NA; J gene: TRBJ2-7; CDR3 length: 13; CDR3 protein: CASSIGVTYEQYF; CDR3 DNA: TGTGCCAGTAGTATAGGAGTCACCTACGAGCAGTACTTC
D gene: NA; V gene: TRBV10-2; clone size: NA; J gene: TRBJ2-3; CDR3 length: 14; CDR3 protein: CASSEDPKGGTQYF; CDR3 DNA: TGCGCCAGCAGTGAAGATCCTAAGGGTGGTACGCAGTATTTT
D gene: NA; V gene: TRBV7-2; clone size: NA; J gene: TRBJ2-1; CDR3 length: 14; CDR3 protein: CASSPPPARNEQFF; CDR3 DNA: TGTGCCAGCAGCCCCCCTCCGGCCCGCAATGAGCAGTTCTTC
D gene: NA; V gene: TRBV27; clone size: once; J gene: TRBJ2-7; CDR3 length: 14; CDR3 protein: CASSLLGLPREQYF; CDR3 DNA: TGTGCCAGCAGTTTGCTGGGACTCCCACGCGAGCAGTACTTC
D gene: NA; V gene: TRBV2; clone size: few; J gene: TRBJ2-5; CDR3 length: 12; CDR3 protein: CASSAVQETQYF; CDR3 DNA: TGTGCCAGCAGTGCAGTTCAAGAGACCCAGTACTTC
D gene: TRBD1; V gene: TRBV9; clone size: NA; J gene: TRBJ2-7; CDR3 length: 16; CDR3 protein: CASSVEGGVRIYEQYF; CDR3 DNA: TGTGCCAGCAGCGTAGAAGGGGGCGTCCGTATTTACGAGCAGTACTTC
D gene: NA; V gene: TRBV21-1; clone size: NA; J gene: TRBJ1-5; CDR3 length: 14; CDR3 protein: CASSKWGADQPQHF; CDR3 DNA: TGTGCCAGCAGCAAATGGGGCGCGGATCAGCCCCAGCATTTT
D gene: NA; V gene: TRBV9; clone size: NA; J gene: TRBJ2-7; CDR3 length: 16; CDR3 protein: CASSVALAVDLSEQYF; CDR3 DNA: NA
D gene: NA; V gene: TRBV11-1; clone size: NA; J gene: TRBJ2-7; CDR3 length: 11; CDR3 protein: CASSNAYEQYF; CDR3 DNA: TGTGCCAGCAGCAACGCCTACGAGCAGTACTTC
D gene: NA; V gene: TRBV7-6; clone size: once; J gene: TRBJ1-3; CDR3 length: 16; CDR3 protein: CASSLGGQGSGNTIYF; CDR3 DNA: TGTGCCAGCAGCTTAGGAGGGCAGGGCTCTGGAAACACCATATATTTT
D gene: NA; V gene: TRBV7-2; clone size: NA; J gene: TRBJ2-5; CDR3 length: 15; CDR3 protein: CASSLVTGYQETQYF; CDR3 DNA: TGTGCCAGCAGCTTAGTTACCGGATACCAAGAGACCCAGTACTTC
D gene: TRBD1; V gene: TRBV18; clone size: once; J gene: TRBJ1-1; CDR3 length: 16; CDR3 protein: CASSPPPRDRGTEAFF; CDR3 DNA: TGTGCCAGCTCACCACCCCCCCGAGACAGGGGCACTGAAGCTTTCTTT
D gene: TRBD1; V gene: TRBV2; clone size: NA; J gene: TRBJ1-5; CDR3 length: 16; CDR3 protein: CASSNRGLSLNQPQHF; CDR3 DNA: TGTGCCAGCAGTAACAGGGGGCTTTCGCTCAATCAGCCCCAGCATTTT
D gene: NA; V gene: TRBV2; clone size: NA; J gene: TRBJ2-2; CDR3 length: 13; CDR3 protein: CASSDRRTGELFF; CDR3 DNA: TGTGCCAGCAGTGACAGAAGAACCGGGGAGCTGTTTTTT
D gene: NA; V gene: TRBV7-2; clone size: NA; J gene: TRBJ2-2; CDR3 length: 14; CDR3 protein: CASSLVEGSGELFF; CDR3 DNA: TGTGCCAGCAGCTTAGTGGAGGGAAGCGGGGAGCTGTTTTTT
D gene: TRBD1; V gene: TRBV24-1; clone size: NA; J gene: TRBJ2-1; CDR3 length: 12; CDR3 protein: CATSRTGGEQFF; CDR3 DNA: TGTGCCACCAGCCGGACAGGGGGCGAGCAGTTCTTC
D gene: NA; V gene: TRBV20-1; clone size: NA; J gene: TRBJ1-4; CDR3 length: 14; CDR3 protein: CSASIGEVGEKLFF; CDR3 DNA: TGCAGTGCTAGTATTGGGGAGGTTGGGGAAAAACTGTTTTTT
D gene: NA; V gene: TRBV2; clone size: NA; J gene: TRBJ1-4; CDR3 length: 14; CDR3 protein: CASGSSAWREKLFF; CDR3 DNA: TGTGCCAGCGGTTCAAGTGCCTGGCGTGAAAAACTGTTTTTT
D gene: NA; V gene: TRBV4-1; clone size: NA; J gene: TRBJ1-4; CDR3 length: 12; CDR3 protein: CASRGGDEKLFF; CDR3 DNA: TGCGCCAGTCGCGGCGGGGACGAAAAACTGTTTTTT
D gene: TRBD1; V gene: TRBV7-9; clone size: NA; J gene: TRBJ1-2; CDR3 length: 13; CDR3 protein: CASSLQGATPYTF; CDR3 DNA: TGTGCCAGCAGTTTACAGGGGGCGACGCCTTATACCTTC
D gene: TRBD2; V gene: TRBV7-9; clone size: NA; J gene: TRBJ2-1; CDR3 length: 18; CDR3 protein: CASSLPIRLAGRDNEQFF; CDR3 DNA: TGTGCCAGCAGCTTACCAATAAGACTAGCGGGGCGTGACAATGAGCAGTTCTTC
D gene: TRBD1; V gene: TRBV29-1; clone size: NA; J gene: TRBJ1-2; CDR3 length: 13; CDR3 protein: CSVGQGRNYGYTF; CDR3 DNA: TGCAGCGTTGGACAGGGGCGAAACTATGGCTACACCTTC
D gene: NA; V gene: TRBV27; clone size: NA; J gene: TRBJ2-6; CDR3 length: 13; CDR3 protein: CASSNRGANVLTF; CDR3 DNA: TGTGCCAGCAGTAACCGGGGGGCCAACGTCCTGACTTTC
D gene: NA; V gene: TRBV9; clone size: NA; J gene: TRBJ1-6; CDR3 length: 14; CDR3 protein: CASTQPTQGFPLHF; CDR3 DNA: TGTGCCAGCACCCAACCCACCCAGGGATTTCCCCTCCACTTT
D gene: NA; V gene: TRBV3-1/TRBV3-2; clone size: NA; J gene: TRBJ2-5; CDR3 length: 15; CDR3 protein: CASSQGRALRETQYF; CDR3 DNA: TGTGCCAGCAGCCAAGGAAGGGCCCTACGGGAGACCCAGTACTTC